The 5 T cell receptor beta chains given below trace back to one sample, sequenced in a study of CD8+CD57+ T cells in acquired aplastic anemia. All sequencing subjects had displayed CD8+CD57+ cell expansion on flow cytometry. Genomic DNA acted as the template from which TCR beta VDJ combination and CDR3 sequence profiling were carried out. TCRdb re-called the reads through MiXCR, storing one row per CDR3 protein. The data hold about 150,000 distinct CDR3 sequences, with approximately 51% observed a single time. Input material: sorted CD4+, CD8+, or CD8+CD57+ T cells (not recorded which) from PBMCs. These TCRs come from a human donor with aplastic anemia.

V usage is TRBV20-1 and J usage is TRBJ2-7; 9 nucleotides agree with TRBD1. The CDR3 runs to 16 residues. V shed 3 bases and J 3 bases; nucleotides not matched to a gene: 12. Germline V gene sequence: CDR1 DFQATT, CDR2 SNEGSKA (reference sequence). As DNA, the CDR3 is TGCAGTGCTAGGGAAGAAGGTTACAGGGGGCACTACGAGCAGTACTTC. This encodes CSAREEGYRGHYEQYF.

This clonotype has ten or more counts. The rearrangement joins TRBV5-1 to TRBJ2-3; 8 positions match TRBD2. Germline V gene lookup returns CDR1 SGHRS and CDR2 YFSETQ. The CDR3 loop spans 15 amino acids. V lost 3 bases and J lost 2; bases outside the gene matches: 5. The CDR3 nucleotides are TGCGCCAGCAGCTCTTCTAGCGGGCACACAGATACGCAGTATTTT. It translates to CASSSSSGHTDTQYF.

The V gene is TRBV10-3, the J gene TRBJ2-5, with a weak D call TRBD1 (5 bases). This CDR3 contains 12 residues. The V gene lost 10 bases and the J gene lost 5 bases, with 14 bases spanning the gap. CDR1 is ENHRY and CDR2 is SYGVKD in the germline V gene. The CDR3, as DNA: TGTGCCAGCCAGGGCCCCACTGAGACCCAGTACTTC. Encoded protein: CASQGPTETQYF.

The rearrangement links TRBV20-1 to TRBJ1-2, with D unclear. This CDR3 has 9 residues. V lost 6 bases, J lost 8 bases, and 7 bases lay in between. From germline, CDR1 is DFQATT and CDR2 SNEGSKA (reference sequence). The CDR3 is CSAPTGYTF. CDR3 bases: TGCAGTGCCCCCACGGGCTACACCTTC.

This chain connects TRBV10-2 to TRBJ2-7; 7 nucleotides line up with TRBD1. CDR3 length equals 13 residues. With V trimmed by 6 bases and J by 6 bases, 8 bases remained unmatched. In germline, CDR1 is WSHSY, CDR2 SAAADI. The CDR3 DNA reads TGCGCCAGCAGCTTAAAACAGGGGCGCGAGCAGTACTTC. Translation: CASSLKQGREQYF.